These T cell receptor beta chains were read from a single sample in a study of blood T cell repertoires in COVID-19. Profiling relied on immunoSEQ multiplex PCR, and the TCRdb table lists in-frame clones only, not all of them. The sample gives 150,000 to 200,000 clones, approximately 86% of which show up once; 8% to 10% is in the top ten. What was sequenced was peripheral blood. The receptors shown here come from a man between 60 and 75 years old with acute or convalescent COVID-19. CDR3s include the opening cysteine and the closing phenylalanine or tryptophan. The D gene is left open where the match is weak. Size is omitted from some rows. Given values are once, few, many or a class for expanded clones.

cdr3_aa,cdr3_nt,j_call,v_call,clone_size,d_call,cdr3_length
CASNLPGVQETQYF,TGTGCCAGCAACCTCCCCGGGGTCCAAGAGACCCAGTACTTC,TRBJ2-5,TRBV2,.,.,14
CASSQDGGYTF,TGCGCCAGCAGCCAAGACGGTGGCTACACCTTC,TRBJ1-2,TRBV4-1,.,.,11
CASSIVGGGTDEQYF,TGTGCCAGTAGTATAGTTGGGGGAGGCACGGACGAGCAGTACTTC,TRBJ2-7,TRBV19,few,.,15
CASIPNKGAGSPLHF,TGTGCCAGCATCCCGAACAAGGGGGCTGGCTCACCCCTCCACTTT,TRBJ1-6,TRBV6-5,.,TRBD1,15
CASSPHLRGDEQYF,TGTGCCAGCAGCCCCCACTTAAGGGGCGACGAGCAGTACTTC,TRBJ2-7,TRBV9,.,.,14
CASSFPLGERGGNGYTF,TGTGCCAGCAGTTTCCCTCTGGGGGAGAGAGGGGGTAATGGCTACACCTTC,TRBJ1-2,TRBV28,.,.,17
CASRPGGRSLYGYTF,TGTGCCAGCCGCCCCGGGGGACGCTCCCTCTATGGCTACACCTTC,TRBJ1-2,TRBV6-6,.,.,15
CASSLTGTYNEQFF,TGCGCCAGCAGCTTAACCGGGACCTACAATGAGCAGTTCTTC,TRBJ2-1,TRBV5-1,.,.,14
CASSYSRKQGSGELFF,TGTGCCAGCAGTTATAGCAGGAAACAGGGCAGCGGGGAGCTGTTTTTT,TRBJ2-2,TRBV6-6,.,.,16
CASSQDIGQPQHF,TGTGCCAGCAGCCAAGATATCGGTCAGCCCCAGCATTTT,TRBJ1-5,TRBV3-1/TRBV3-2,.,.,13
CASSYQGPDGELFF,TGTGCCAGCAGTTATCAGGGCCCGGACGGGGAGCTGTTTTTT,TRBJ2-2,TRBV28,.,.,14
CASSEEADYGYTF,TGTGCCAGCAGTGAAGAGGCGGATTATGGCTACACCTTC,TRBJ1-2,TRBV6-1,.,.,13
CASKRKAGVGVNEQFF,TGTGCCAGCAAAAGAAAGGCTGGAGTAGGTGTGAATGAGCAGTTCTTC,TRBJ2-1,TRBV6-4,.,.,16
CASSLGGYSGDTQYF,TGTGCCAGCAGCTTGGGGGGCTATTCCGGAGATACGCAGTATTTT,TRBJ2-3,TRBV5-4,.,.,15
CASSTGTGAGNTIYF,TGTGCCAGTAGTACCGGGACAGGGGCTGGAAACACCATATATTTT,TRBJ1-3,TRBV19,.,TRBD1,15
CATSREPQGVYGYTF,TGTGCCACCAGCAGAGAGCCGCAGGGTGTCTATGGCTACACCTTC,TRBJ1-2,TRBV15,.,.,15
CASRIAGFTDTQYF,TGCGCCAGCAGGATAGCGGGATTCACAGATACGCAGTATTTT,TRBJ2-3,TRBV5-1,.,TRBD2,14
CASRGRSYEQYF,TGTGCCAGCAGGGGGCGGTCCTACGAGCAGTACTTC,TRBJ2-7,TRBV28,.,.,12
CASTSWTPGKDTQYF,TGTGCCAGCACCTCCTGGACTCCGGGAAAGGATACGCAGTATTTT,TRBJ2-3,TRBV27,once,.,15
CASGGQGREQYF,TGTGCCAGCGGGGGACAGGGGAGAGAGCAGTACTTC,TRBJ2-7,TRBV2,.,TRBD1,12
CASSRATGKSDEQYF,TGTGCCAGCAGCCGAGCGACAGGGAAGTCCGACGAGCAGTACTTC,TRBJ2-7,TRBV5-4,.,TRBD1,15
CASSFGATNEKLFF,TGCGCCAGCAGCTTCGGGGCAACTAATGAAAAACTGTTTTTT,TRBJ1-4,TRBV5-1,once,.,14
CASSTQGSNEKLFF,TGTGCCAGCAGCACTCAGGGTAGTAATGAAAAACTGTTTTTT,TRBJ1-4,TRBV2,.,.,14
CASSLKGYGYTF,TGTGCCAGCAGCTTAAAGGGGTATGGCTACACCTTC,TRBJ1-2,TRBV28,.,.,12
CASSIDGGRWYEQYF,TGTGCCAGCAGCATAGACGGGGGGCGCTGGTACGAGCAGTACTTC,TRBJ2-7,TRBV27,.,.,15
CASVKVAAGYTF,TGTGCCTCGGTAAAGGTAGCGGCTGGCTACACCTTC,TRBJ1-2,TRBV30,.,.,12
CASSSVTTGELFF,TGTGCTAGCAGCTCGGTGACTACCGGGGAGCTGTTTTTT,TRBJ2-2,TRBV7-7,.,.,13
CASSLVAGTGSNEQFF,TGTGCCAGCAGCTTAGTGGCTGGGACTGGCTCGAATGAGCAGTTCTTC,TRBJ2-1,TRBV7-2,.,.,16
CASSGETGGEQYF,TGTGCCAGTAGTGGGGAGACAGGGGGCGAGCAGTACTTC,TRBJ2-7,TRBV19,.,TRBD1,13
CASSPDRARTEAFF,TGCGCCAGCAGCCCTGACAGGGCCCGAACTGAAGCTTTCTTT,TRBJ1-1,TRBV5-1,.,TRBD1,14
CASSGGTHQRGANVLTF,TGTGCCAGTAGCGGAGGGACCCACCAAAGGGGGGCCAACGTCCTGACTTTC,TRBJ2-6,TRBV19,few,.,17
CSASTTGAGDEQYF,TGCAGTGCTAGTACGACAGGGGCGGGGGACGAGCAGTACTTC,TRBJ2-7,TRBV20-1,once,.,14
CASSAGTGSTDTQYF,TGCGCCAGCAGCGCCGGGACAGGGAGCACAGATACGCAGTATTTT,TRBJ2-3,TRBV5-1,.,TRBD1,15
CASSETGSYEQFF,TGCGCCAGCAGCGAGACGGGATCGTATGAGCAGTTCTTC,TRBJ2-1,TRBV5-1,.,.,13
CASSSPGAYNSPLHF,TGTGCCAGCAGTTCCCCCGGGGCCTATAATTCACCCCTCCACTTT,TRBJ1-6,TRBV27,.,.,15
CASSLERAGGYNEQFF,TGTGCCAGCAGCTTAGAGAGGGCGGGAGGGTACAATGAGCAGTTCTTC,TRBJ2-1,TRBV11-2,.,TRBD2,16
CASSLASGGIFNQPQHF,TGTGCCAGCAGCTTAGCCTCGGGAGGAATTTTTAATCAGCCCCAGCATTTT,TRBJ1-5,TRBV11-2,.,.,17
CASSLGARANTGELFF,TGTGCCAGCAGCTTAGGGGCCAGGGCGAACACCGGGGAGCTGTTTTTT,TRBJ2-2,TRBV7-3,.,.,16
CASSLDKNYGYTF,TGTGCCAGCAGCTTGGACAAGAACTATGGCTACACCTTC,TRBJ1-2,TRBV28,.,.,13
CASSLVREGQPQHF,TGTGCCAGCAGCTTAGTCAGGGAGGGTCAGCCCCAGCATTTT,TRBJ1-5,TRBV7-2,.,.,14
CASSLGGSNEQFF,TGTGCCAGCAGCCTTGGGGGGTCCAATGAGCAGTTCTTC,TRBJ2-1,TRBV27,.,.,13
CSGASGRNEQFF,TGCAGCGGGGCTAGCGGCCGCAATGAGCAGTTCTTC,TRBJ2-1,TRBV29-1,.,TRBD2,12
CAISARGGRAGGTDTQYF,TGTGCCATCAGCGCGAGGGGCGGGAGGGCTGGAGGGACAGATACGCAGTATTTT,TRBJ2-3,TRBV10-3,.,TRBD2,18
CASSSSGVYEQYF,TGCGCCAGCAGCTCTAGCGGGGTCTACGAGCAGTACTTC,TRBJ2-7,TRBV5-1,.,TRBD2,13
CASSYSAGYEQYF,TGTGCCAGCAGTTACTCCGCGGGTTATGAGCAGTACTTC,TRBJ2-7,TRBV6-6,.,.,13
CATRSRRDQPQHF,TGTGCCACCAGATCCCGGAGGGATCAGCCCCAGCATTTT,TRBJ1-5,TRBV28,.,.,13
CASSPRNYGDNSPLHF,TGTGCCAGCAGCCCCCGAAATTACGGGGATAATTCACCCCTCCACTTT,TRBJ1-6,TRBV3-1/TRBV3-2,.,.,16
CASSIGTDYGYTF,TGTGCCAGTAGTATCGGGACAGACTATGGCTACACCTTC,TRBJ1-2,TRBV19,.,TRBD1,13